This T cell receptor beta chain was documented in a study of blood T cell repertoires in COVID-19 (TCRdb year 2020). In the study overall: Samples from collaborators originated in the United States, Italy and Spain and spanned both the acute and convalescent phases of COVID-19. The material from the prospective study consisted of cDNA or gDNA derived from T cells, B-cell-depleted T cells, or PBMCs. Subjects who had been exposed to COVID-19, were actively infected with it, or had recovered from it provided the deeply sampled blood TCRbeta repertoires that made up the dataset. The repertoires were made available in a free public database intended to serve as a resource for research on the immune response to SARS-CoV-2. Samples were obtained from the ongoing ImmuneRACE study (first 160 participants) and from over 1,000 subjects provided by 6 global collaborators. Sample metadata almost always included a de-identified subject ID, COVID-19 status, age in years and sex. Where available, HLA class I and class II types were taken from metadata supplied by the sample provider and were not determined by assay-based typing.

About this clone itself: The antigen this receptor binds is unknown. No quality values exist for individual bases; no much larger clone is one base distant.

Whole blood was collected in K2EDTA tubes by collaborating institutions according to the institutions' own protocols. For TCRbeta analysis, collaborators shipped samples in one of three forms: frozen whole blood, isolated PBMCs, or DNA extracted from either of those sample types. From cysteine to phenylalanine, the CDR3 is 15 amino acids long. Solely the CDR3 DNA is kept, with 45 bases framed from the first base. The germline V gene gives CDR1 as SGHRS and CDR2 as YFSETQ. V is reduced by 0 bases and J by 2 bases, leaving a spacing of 6 bases between them. Study-wide findings and limitations: Clinical and demographic metadata were provided uncurated, with the amount varying by source and participant.

The immunoSEQ Assay, a bias-controlled multiplex PCR, was used to amplify TCRbeta CDR3 regions from genomic DNA. Under the source paper's analysis protocol: The number of nucleated cells in each sample was estimated from the amplification of reference gene primers within the assay. Sequence reads were collapsed and filtered to measure the absolute abundance of every unique TCRbeta CDR3 rearrangement. Productive Simpson clonality was computed per sample as the square root of Simpson's diversity index over productive rearrangements. TCRdb retrieved this table from immuneACCESS and kept in-frame rearrangements only. Not all clones are present; in checked studies, unresolved V genes account for under half, and no reason is known for the remainder. Clone size and the V and J calls come from that table; the DNA yielded D and trimming. The sample data list around 75,000 clones, and more than 85% of these were observed just once. Roughly 0.58% of the sample is taken by the ten largest.

The chain uses TRBV5-1 and TRBJ2-6, with TRBD2 tentatively as D gene (5 bases match). Sample: peripheral blood. This clonotype originated in a man between 60 and 70 years old with acute or convalescent COVID-19. The CDR3 here reads CASSLGGTGANVLTF. The nucleotide sequence is given as TGCGCCAGCAGCTTGGGAGGGACTGGGGCCAACGTCCTGACTTTC.